The rows below give T cell receptor beta chains drawn from one sample of a study of blood T cell repertoires in COVID-19. The assay was immunoSEQ multiplex PCR, and TCRdb's table has in-frame clones only and misses some. The sample contains roughly 250,000 clones, around 87% of which appear only once. The material sequenced was PBMCs or T cells enriched from blood (not recorded which). All receptors derive from a woman aged 45-59 years who had recovered from COVID-19. The CDR3 runs from the conserved cysteine through the conserved F or W. D genes are given only for firm matches. Part of the rows lack a size; the others show once, few, many or a class for expanded clones.

j_call d_call clone_size v_call cdr3_aa cdr3_nt
TRBJ2-7 - - TRBV19 CASSNTAYEQYF TGTGCCAGTAGTAACACAGCCTACGAGCAGTACTTC
TRBJ1-1 TRBD1 - TRBV2 CASSRDRGTTEAFF TGTGCCAGCAGCAGGGACAGGGGAACCACTGAAGCTTTCTTT
TRBJ1-1 TRBD1 - TRBV29-1 CSVRRQGAMLAFF TGCAGCGTTCGCCGACAGGGGGCGATGTTAGCTTTCTTT
TRBJ1-5 TRBD1 - TRBV2 CASRGQVHQPQHF TGTGCCAGCAGGGGACAGGTCCATCAGCCCCAGCATTTT
TRBJ2-2 TRBD1 - TRBV19 CASYIPGQGVLGTGELFF TGTGCCAGCTACATCCCGGGACAGGGGGTGTTGGGCACCGGGGAGCTGTTTTTT
TRBJ2-7 - - TRBV7-2 CASSFPSGSGFSYEQYF TGTGCCAGCAGCTTCCCCTCGGGTAGCGGATTCTCCTACGAGCAGTACTTC
TRBJ2-5 - - TRBV19 CASSERQETQYF TGTGCCAGTAGTGAGCGTCAAGAGACCCAGTACTTC
TRBJ2-1 - - TRBV7-8 CASSLARSPYNEQFF TGTGCCAGCAGCTTAGCACGGAGTCCCTACAATGAGCAGTTCTTC
TRBJ2-3 - - TRBV28 CASSYRVDTQYF TGTGCCAGCTCCTACAGGGTAGATACGCAGTATTTT
TRBJ2-7 - once TRBV2 CASRAGTYEQYF TGTGCCAGCAGGGCAGGAACCTACGAGCAGTACTTC
TRBJ2-5 TRBD1 - TRBV7-9 CASSFGQGVGTQYF TGTGCCAGCAGCTTCGGACAGGGGGTGGGGACCCAGTACTTC
TRBJ2-5 - - TRBV12-3/TRBV12-4 CASRTQGKETQYF TGTGCCAGCAGGACGCAGGGGAAAGAGACCCAGTACTTC
TRBJ2-1 - once TRBV11-3 CASSSRVAGRSYNEQFF TGTGCCAGCAGCTCCCGAGTGGCGGGACGTTCCTACAATGAGCAGTTCTTC
TRBJ1-3 - - TRBV9 CASSVSPRNTIYF TGTGCCAGCAGCGTTAGCCCCCGAAACACCATATATTTT
TRBJ2-7 TRBD2 - TRBV7-6 CASSSGTSGRGEQYF TGTGCCAGCAGCTCTGGGACTAGCGGGAGAGGTGAGCAGTACTTC
TRBJ1-1 - - TRBV5-4 CASSLGPSGGAVAEAFF TGTGCCAGCAGCTTGGGCCCCTCGGGTGGGGCCGTGGCTGAAGCTTTCTTT
TRBJ2-1 TRBD2 - TRBV7-2 CASSSSSGRRVNEQFF TGTGCCAGCAGCTCGAGTAGCGGGAGGCGGGTCAATGAGCAGTTCTTC
TRBJ2-7 TRBD1 - TRBV28 CASSSMAGQGFGEQYF TGTGCCAGCAGTTCGATGGCTGGACAGGGGTTTGGTGAGCAGTACTTC
TRBJ2-3 TRBD1 once TRBV30 CAWSGDRGSDTQYF TGTGCCTGGAGTGGGGACAGGGGTTCGGATACGCAGTATTTT
TRBJ1-3 - once TRBV6-5 CASTGTPGNTIYF TGTGCCAGCACCGGGACACCCGGAAACACCATATATTTT
TRBJ2-1 TRBD2 - TRBV3-1/TRBV3-2 CASSQLAAYNEQFF TGTGCCAGCAGCCAACTAGCGGCGTACAATGAGCAGTTCTTC
TRBJ2-1 - - TRBV15 CATSRDVTSRISYNEQFF TGTGCCACCAGCAGAGATGTTACTAGCCGAATCTCCTACAATGAGCAGTTCTTC
TRBJ2-1 TRBD2 once TRBV6-2/TRBV6-3 CASSYSSNQRRGEFF TGTGCCAGCAGTTACTCGAGCAACCAGAGACGGGGGGAGTTCTTC
TRBJ1-1 TRBD1 - TRBV29-1 CSVEGQGGTEAFF TGCAGCGTTGAAGGACAGGGGGGCACTGAAGCTTTCTTT
TRBJ1-2 - - TRBV20-1 CSASPDRSYYGYTF TGCAGTGCTAGTCCGGACAGATCCTACTATGGCTACACCTTC
TRBJ2-7 TRBD2 - TRBV5-4 CASSSLREGPYEQYF TGTGCCAGCAGCTCCTTGCGGGAGGGTCCCTACGAGCAGTACTTC
TRBJ1-6 - once TRBV27 CASSLTNDRTNSPLHF TGTGCCAGCAGCCTGACCAACGACAGAACTAATTCACCCCTCCACTTT
TRBJ2-2 TRBD1 - TRBV9 CASSPKDRGLVRAGELFF TGTGCCAGCAGCCCCAAGGACAGGGGATTAGTTCGTGCCGGGGAGCTGTTTTTT
TRBJ2-1 - - TRBV27 CASSLLVQGGGNEQFF TGTGCCAGCAGTTTATTGGTCCAGGGTGGTGGTAATGAGCAGTTCTTC
TRBJ1-1 - few TRBV11-2 CASTIRGTEAFF TGTGCCAGCACCATAAGGGGTACTGAAGCTTTCTTT
TRBJ2-5 TRBD2 - TRBV24-1 CATSPGQLANQETQYF TGTGCCACCAGTCCTGGTCAACTAGCGAACCAAGAGACCCAGTACTTC
TRBJ1-5 - - TRBV19 CASRDDRLKYQPQHF TGTGCCAGTAGGGACGACAGGTTGAAGTATCAGCCCCAGCATTTT
TRBJ2-5 TRBD1 - TRBV10-3 CAINPTGSYETQYF TGTGCCATCAACCCGACAGGGAGTTACGAGACCCAGTACTTC
TRBJ2-7 TRBD2 - TRBV7-2 CASSLMREWDEQYF TGTGCCAGCAGCTTAATGCGGGAGTGGGACGAGCAGTACTTC
TRBJ2-7 TRBD2 - TRBV27 CASRQTGTSSEQYF TGTGCCAGCAGACAGACCGGGACTAGCTCCGAGCAGTACTTC
TRBJ2-7 TRBD2 - TRBV3-1/TRBV3-2 CASSQGSGRGYEQYF TGTGCCAGCAGCCAAGGTAGCGGGAGGGGCTACGAGCAGTACTTC
TRBJ2-6 - - TRBV5-1 CASSLSPGANVLTF TGCGCCAGCAGCTTAAGCCCTGGGGCCAACGTCCTGACTTTC
TRBJ1-2 - - TRBV6-2/TRBV6-3 CASSSLRTAGYTF TGTGCCAGCAGTAGCCTCAGGACAGCTGGCTACACCTTC
TRBJ2-5 - - TRBV5-4 CASSLSGRETQYF TGTGCCAGCAGCTTGTCAGGAAGAGAGACCCAGTACTTC
TRBJ2-7 - - TRBV5-1 CASSLGAEIYEQYF TGCGCCAGCAGCTTGGGGGCAGAAATCTACGAGCAGTACTTC
TRBJ1-2 - few TRBV18 CASSPEQDYGYTF TGTGCCAGCTCACCAGAACAGGATTATGGCTACACCTTC
TRBJ1-6 TRBD1 - TRBV7-9 CASSPTGQGIGTPLHF TGTGCCAGCAGCCCGACCGGACAGGGGATTGGTACACCCCTCCACTTT